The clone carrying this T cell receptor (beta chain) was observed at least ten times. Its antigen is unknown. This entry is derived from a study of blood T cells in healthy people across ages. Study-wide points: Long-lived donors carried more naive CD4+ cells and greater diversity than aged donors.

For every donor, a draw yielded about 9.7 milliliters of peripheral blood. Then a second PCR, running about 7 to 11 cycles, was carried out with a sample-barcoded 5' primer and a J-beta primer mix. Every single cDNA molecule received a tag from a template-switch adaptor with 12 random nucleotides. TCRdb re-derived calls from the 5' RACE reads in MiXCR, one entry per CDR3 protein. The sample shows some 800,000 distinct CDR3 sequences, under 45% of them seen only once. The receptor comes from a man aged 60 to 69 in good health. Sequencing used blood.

The CDR3, as DNA: TGTGCCAGCAGCCCGGCGTTGGGGGTCGAGCAGTACTTC. It translates to CASSPALGVEQYF. V and J are TRBV3-1 and TRBJ2-5, with D perhaps matching TRBD1 or TRBD2 (5 bases each). The assigned J gene may be wrong: the sequence end matches TRBJ2-7 better. The CDR3 loop spans 13 amino acids. Germline CDR1 reads LGHDT; CDR2 reads YNNKEL (reference sequence).